This T cell receptor beta chain was sequenced during a study of breast tumors, draining lymph nodes, adjacent tissues. Breast cancer patients provided tissue from their axillary draining lymph nodes. TCRdb reprocessed the multiplex PCR reads via MiXCR and lists one record per CDR3 protein. The repertoire holds approximately 180,000 distinct CDR3 sequences, with around 33% as singletons. Study-level findings and limits: That most tumor T cells come from lymph nodes remained unproven. Tumor TCR diversity was below lymph nodes but above nontumor tissue.

In the case of this clonotype: The antigen is unknown. A read error may be the cause here, since a much bigger clone is one base away.

Trimming pared 6 bases from V and 5 bases from J, leaving 11 bases between. The CDR3 consists of 13 residues. From germline, CDR1 is MNHEY and CDR2 SMNVEV (reference sequence). This clonotype originated in a female donor with breast cancer. Some clones in this sample may be carry-over from other donors' samples. The source material was axillary lymph node tissue. The genes are TRBV27 and TRBJ2-1, with D maybe TRBD1 (5 bases). In nucleotides, the CDR3 is TGTGCCAGCAGGGGGCCCCTCAACAATGAGCAGTTCTTC. Translating it yields CASRGPLNNEQFF.